This record concerns one T cell receptor beta chain sequence. Which antigen it targets is not known. The input lacks base qualities; no much larger clone sits a single base away. The cohort consisted of 650 to 850 healthy bone marrow donors. Cohort members were all nominally healthy when sampled, although unrecorded immune exposures were likely present. The donor was CMV seronegative and belonged to the group of 352 seronegative cohort members. Every donor gave a peripheral blood sample, and the peripheral blood mononuclear cells from that sample were used for TCR beta sequencing. The Qiagen DNeasy Blood Extraction Kit was used to extract genomic DNA from the blood cell samples. The receptor library was made with the immunoSEQ multiplex PCR assay. For the multiplex PCR, a mixture combining 60 forward primers for TCR Vbeta segments and 13 reverse primers for TCR Jbeta segments was used. A multiplex PCR assay on genomic DNA amplified the CDR3 region of rearranged TCR beta genes. The amplified TCR beta libraries were sequenced on the Illumina HiSeq System as 87-base-pair reads. Turning to the authors' computational methods: A later analysis tallied 75 million to 85 million unique TCR beta chains across the 666 repertoires, and some 10 million of those chains were shared by two or more donors. Raw reads were error-corrected and collapsed into unique sequences with a nearest-neighbor algorithm that merged closely related sequences to remove PCR and sequencing errors. CDR3 sequences were aligned to IMGT reference sequences to assign V, D and J gene segments. For a sequence to be retained, at least a six-nucleotide match to both a V gene segment and a J gene segment was required. Rearrangements were called productive when the CDR3 lacked stop codons and stayed in frame with V and J; all others were non-productive. CDR3 was defined by IMGT convention, running from the second conserved V-encoded cysteine to the conserved J-encoded phenylalanine. Sequences without an unambiguous match to a single V gene segment were excluded from the earlier analysis of about 600 of the donors. In an earlier analysis of 500 to 750 of the donors, V segments were called functional above 56.7% productive rearrangements and were called segregating when the between-donor standard deviation exceeded 5%. To diagnose cytomegalovirus status from the catalog of TCR beta chain sequences, a statistical classification framework was built. In a later analysis, V and J genes were assigned by comparing TCR nucleotide sequences against IMGT/GENE-DB human TR gene sequences. Using the TCRdist pipeline, a later analysis assigned CDR3 sequences along with most-parsimonious VDJ recombination scenarios. In a later analysis, each TCR beta chain was defined by its CDR3 amino acid sequence together with its V-gene family, and reads lacking a unique V-gene family were excluded. As a way to deal with suspected cross-contamination and a sequencing artifact, a later analysis dropped 450 to 700 nucleotide sequences that were highly shared and had low generation probability. A later analysis calculated a clonal expansion index for each public chain from normalized within-repertoire ranks of inferred template counts. In a later analysis, generation probabilities were computed using a VDJ recombination model fitted to out-of-frame rearrangements, and the results were checked against IGoR. Hypergeometric tests were used in a later analysis to score TCR-TCR, TCR-HLA and TCR-CMV co-occurrence, with a repertoire-size bias correction applied to the TCR pairs. A later analysis estimated false discovery rates by permuting HLA or CMV assignments 20 times. In a later analysis, co-occurring TCRs were grouped using DBSCAN, with TCRdist sequence similarity added in when clustering inside HLA-allele-positive subsets. Repertoires with fewer than 30,000 or more than 120,000 public chains, plus five repertoires with anomalous nucleotide sharing, were excluded from co-occurrence clustering. This immuneACCESS table, as held by TCRdb, lists in-frame sequences with V and J called but not all clones. Of the missing ones, under half trace to an unresolved V gene in checked studies; the others have no known cause. V and J calls and clone size are copied from that table; D and trimming were computed from the DNA. This sample is represented by about 190,000 clones; 65% to 80% of them were singletons. Of the sample, around 0.99% is held by the ten largest clones.

The data are from a study of cytomegalovirus exposure and HLA in healthy donors (dated by TCRdb to the late 2010s). General notes on the study: An earlier analysis of approximately 550 of the donors reported 250 to 300 Gb of sequence data and 100 million to 130 million unique TCR beta sequences from 190 million or so T cells. An early release covering 550 to 650 HLA-typed donors comprised 250 to 350 gigabases of sequencing data and roughly 86 million unique TCR sequences. Of the approximately 400 genotyped donors, 65% to 90% fell in the genetic ancestry cluster associated with self-reported Caucasian donors. The study aimed to test whether signatures of past pathogen exposure could be identified by cataloging public T cell receptors. The study profiled the T cell repertoires of 500 to 800 subjects by immunosequencing and related them to cytomegalovirus serostatus. Besides the first cohort of approximately 670 subjects, a separate validation cohort made up of over a hundred different subjects was used. The study combined high-throughput TCR immunosequencing, statistical association of individual TCRs with disease status, and machine learning to predict cytomegalovirus infection status. To study patterns of TCR occurrence, a later analysis re-analyzed previously published TCR beta repertoires from 666 donors and added high-resolution HLA genotyping. Rather than using new phenotypic data, the later analysis identified candidate immune exposures from TCR beta sequences and from how often those sequences occurred across donors. To decide whether each TCR beta V gene segment behaved as functional or pseudogenic, an earlier analysis of some 580 of the donors relied on high-throughput TCR beta sequencing. Donor age, sex, ethnicity and CMV serostatus were compiled together with the repertoire data. In a later genetic analysis, genome-wide SNP genotypes for about three fifths of the 666 donors were used, and that subset was treated as a discovery cohort. All discovery cohort repertoires had been generated on a single sequencing platform. Both class I and class II loci were covered by HLA typing, at four-digit resolution. Typing coverage differed by locus: A, B, C, DRB1 and DQB1 were typed in roughly 620-630 donors, DQA1 in about 510, DPA1 in 600 to 610, and DPB1 in roughly 450. About five DR-DQ haplotypes were treated as single units for association and clustering because of strong linkage in the cohort. Among about 390 genotyped donors of the cohort, an average of approximately 240,000 unique TCR beta nucleotide sequences were sequenced per donor, 15% to 20% of them non-productive. The paper as a whole reports these results and caveats: Only TCR beta chains were sequenced in this cohort, and the absence of alpha or paired-chain data limited detectable features. A few of the identified cytomegalovirus-associated TCR beta chains were confirmed in vitro to be specific for cytomegalovirus antigens. Correlated functional status among segregating V segments might reflect linkage disequilibrium, but an unknown experimental factor could not be ruled out. In a later analysis, several top co-occurrence clusters were reported to appear linked to parvovirus B19, influenza, CMV and Epstein-Barr virus. Most CMV-associated TCR beta chains appeared to be HLA-restricted in a later analysis, and the HLA associations seemed to be driven largely by CMV exposure. The sequencing pipeline was judged likely to have produced a cluster of highly shared sequence variants as a technical artifact. Because HLA typing was unavailable for some donors at each locus, only the typed subset was used in association tests. According to a later analysis, TCR association rates differed among HLA loci, with DRB1 alleles showing the most associated TCRs and HLA-C alleles showing the fewest. A further reported finding was that TCR beta sequences accurately predicted the HLA-A and HLA-B alleles for most subjects in the first cohort. The 87-base-pair reads could not distinguish some IMGT-functional V segments, including TRBV6-2 and TRBV6-3, so those segments were excluded. The earlier analysis of 450 to 700 of the donors excluded some 15 rarely observed V segments, including chromosome 9 orphons, because counts were too low. The authors suggested that the approach could potentially be extended to other disease states and immunological phenotypes. Sequencing depth was assumed to be roughly uniform across donors in the presence/absence analyses, though that assumption may not hold. When HLA alleles, especially DR and DQ, strongly co-occurred, TCR associations were difficult to assign to individual alleles. For the cohort, immune exposure information was limited to CMV serostatus. A total of 150 or so TCR beta chains were listed by the study as associated with cytomegalovirus. In both the original and validation cohorts, the classifier was reported to diagnose cytomegalovirus status with high specificity and sensitivity. In an earlier analysis of approximately 600 of the donors, most TCR beta V segments were observed in productive rearrangements about 87% or about 30% of the time, broadly matching IMGT annotations. A later genetic analysis reported fewer N-insertions in productive TCRs among donors in an Asian-associated ancestry cluster than the roughly 720-donor mean. In a later analysis, some 18,000 TCR beta sequences were associated with specific HLA alleles at a false discovery rate of 0.05. While some public TCRs were present in many individuals, most TCR sequences turned up only very rarely across donors. A later genetic analysis associated a missense DCLRE1C variant with V-gene and J-gene trimming of TCR beta chains, and an independent cohort replicated the association. In a later analysis, HLA-associated TCR beta chains were found to be more clonally expanded and to have lower generation probabilities than equally common non-associated chains.

V loses 5 bases at its end and J loses 5 bases; junction bases beyond the gene matches: 6. The CDR3 contains 14 residues, cysteine and phenylalanine counted. The DNA shown is the 42-base CDR3, in frame from base 1. CDR1 and CDR2 (SEHNR, FQNEAQ) derive from the germline V gene (reference sequence). Recombination linked TRBV7-9 to TRBJ2-7; 10 of the junction bases match TRBD2. Sequenced: PBMCs. This TCR derives from a middle-aged woman in good health and CMV-seronegative. The CDR3 loop reads CASSPEREGDEQYF. The bases read TGTGCCAGCAGCCCCGAGCGGGAGGGCGACGAGCAGTACTTC.